These T cell receptor beta chains were read from a single sample in a study of control samples from healthy donors and cancer patients. Only in-frame clones appear in the TCRdb table, and some are missing; sequencing was by immunoSEQ multiplex PCR. The sample lists some 150,000 clones; about 95% were seen once. The sequencing input was PBMCs. Receptors originate from a man aged 60-69 years with colorectal cancer. The CDR3 runs from the conserved cysteine through the conserved F or W. A D gene is named only where the DNA matches it firmly. A row's size may be missing; if present it is once, few, many or a size class.

NA	TRBV19	TRBJ1-2	NA	TGTGCCAGTAGTCCGGAATCCGCCAGCCTCCTTCTAGGCTACACCTTC	CASSPESASLLLGYTF
NA	TRBV9	TRBJ1-5	NA	TGTGCCAGCAGCGTAGAGGGGGGATCCCAGCCCCAGCATTTT	CASSVEGGSQPQHF
NA	TRBV7-6	TRBJ2-2	NA	TGTGCCAGCAGCTTATTCCTCCGGGGGACGAACACCGGGGAGCTGTTTTTT	CASSLFLRGTNTGELFF
once	TRBV14	TRBJ1-6	NA	TGTGCCAGCAGCCTGGGTGGGATGTATAATTCACCCCTCCACTTT	CASSLGGMYNSPLHF
NA	TRBV5-1	TRBJ1-2	NA	TGCGCCAGCACCCTGGGGGGGCAGGGAAATGGCTACACCTTC	CASTLGGQGNGYTF
NA	TRBV12-3/TRBV12-4	TRBJ2-1	TRBD1	TGTGCCAGCAGTTTGGGACAGGGGGATGAGCAGTTCTTC	CASSLGQGDEQFF
NA	TRBV5-4	TRBJ2-3	NA	TGTGCCAGCAGCTTGTCGGACCAAACAGATACGCAGTATTTT	CASSLSDQTDTQYF
NA	TRBV6-2/TRBV6-3	TRBJ1-4	TRBD1	TGTGCCAGCAGTTCAGGGGGCGCGACTAATGAAAAACTGTTTTTT	CASSSGGATNEKLFF
once	TRBV19	TRBJ2-6	TRBD1	TGTGCCAGTAGTCCGGGACAGGGAAAAGGTGGGGCCAACGTCCTGACTTTC	CASSPGQGKGGANVLTF
NA	TRBV7-2	TRBJ2-3	TRBD2	TGTGCCAGCAGGCCAGGGTTGGTAGCGGGGGGCCGTACAGATACGCAGTATTTT	CASRPGLVAGGRTDTQYF
once	TRBV4-1	TRBJ1-2	NA	TGCGCCAGCAGCCAAGCTCGGACGGAGAACTATGGCTACACCTTC	CASSQARTENYGYTF
once	TRBV29-1	TRBJ1-2	TRBD1	TGCAGCGTTGAAGATCTTGGACAGGGTGGTTACTATGGCTACACCTTC	CSVEDLGQGGYYGYTF
NA	TRBV5-1	TRBJ1-2	TRBD1	TGCGCCAGCAGCTCAGGTGGGACAGGGGGCTTCTATGGCTACACCTTC	CASSSGGTGGFYGYTF
NA	TRBV11-2	TRBJ2-5	NA	TGTGCCAGCAGCTTTTCGACCATAGAAGAGACCCAGTACTTC	CASSFSTIEETQYF
NA	TRBV11-2	TRBJ2-6	NA	TGTGCCAGCAGCTTAGCCTCTGGGGCCAACGTCCTGACTTTC	CASSLASGANVLTF
NA	TRBV10-2	TRBJ2-5	TRBD1	TGCGCCAGCAGTGGGGGACAGTCGAGGCAAGAGACCCAGTACTTC	CASSGGQSRQETQYF
NA	TRBV19	TRBJ2-3	NA	TGTGCCAGTAGTTCAAGGACCAGGGAGGGCACAGATACGCAGTATTTT	CASSSRTREGTDTQYF
NA	TRBV5-8	TRBJ2-5	NA	TGTGCCAGCAGGGGGCCGGGTCAGACCCAGTACTTC	CASRGPGQTQYF
NA	TRBV5-6	TRBJ1-2	NA	TGTGCCAGCAGCTTGTATCAGGGTTCTTTAGGCTACACCTTC	CASSLYQGSLGYTF
NA	TRBV6-5	TRBJ1-2	TRBD1	TGTGCCAGCAGCCCGGACAGGAGAGCTAACTATGGCTACACCTTC	CASSPDRRANYGYTF
NA	TRBV3-1/TRBV3-2	TRBJ1-1	NA	TGTGCCAGCAGCCAAGCGGGCCTTGCTTGGGAGGGCACTGAAGCTTTCTTT	CASSQAGLAWEGTEAFF
NA	TRBV6-5	TRBJ2-7	TRBD1	TGTGCCAGCAACCCCCGGGACAGGAGCTCCTACGAGCAGTACTTC	CASNPRDRSSYEQYF
NA	TRBV11-2	TRBJ2-3	TRBD2	TGTGCCAGCAGCCCCGGGACTAGGAGAGATACGCAGTATTTT	CASSPGTRRDTQYF
NA	TRBV5-8	TRBJ2-2	TRBD1	TGTGCCAGCAGCCACGGGACAGGGTTCACCGGGGAGCTGTTTTTT	CASSHGTGFTGELFF
NA	TRBV11-2	TRBJ1-2	NA	TGTGCCAGCAGCTTAGAGACTAACTATGGCTACACCTTC	CASSLETNYGYTF
NA	TRBV10-3	TRBJ2-7	NA	TGTGCCATCAGTGAGATGGAGAGCTCCTACGAGCAGTACTTC	CAISEMESSYEQYF
NA	TRBV10-1	TRBJ1-2	TRBD1	TGCGCCAGCAGTGAGGCAGGGACAGGGCCATATGGCTACACCTTC	CASSEAGTGPYGYTF
NA	TRBV28	TRBJ2-2	NA	TGTGCCCTTCGGGGGCCGAACACCGGGGAGCTGTTTTTT	CALRGPNTGELFF
once	TRBV10-3	TRBJ2-3	TRBD1	TGTGCCATCAACAGGGGGCGGTCAGATACGCAGTATTTT	CAINRGRSDTQYF
NA	TRBV19	TRBJ1-1	NA	TGTGCCAGTAGTAATGAGATGAACACTGAAGCTTTCTTT	CASSNEMNTEAFF
NA	TRBV9	TRBJ1-6	NA	TGTGCCAGCAGCGTAGTTGGGGCAGGGAATTCCCCCCTCCACTTT	CASSVVGAGNSPLHF
NA	TRBV18	TRBJ2-1	NA	TGTGCCAGCTCCCCAGACCGCAATGAGCAGTTCTTC	CASSPDRNEQFF
NA	TRBV6-1	TRBJ1-1	NA	TGTGCCAGCAGTGAAGTGGTGGACACTGAAGCTTTCTTT	CASSEVVDTEAFF
NA	TRBV6-6	TRBJ1-1	NA	TGTGCCAGCAGTTACGAGGGAAGGACTGAAGCTTTCTTT	CASSYEGRTEAFF
NA	TRBV5-1	TRBJ1-6	NA	TGCGCCAGCAGCCCCAGGGATTTCCAAACCTCACCCCTCCACTTT	CASSPRDFQTSPLHF
NA	TRBV10-3	TRBJ2-3	TRBD1	TGTGCCATCAGTGAGTCGGACAGGGGGCCAAGCACAGATACGCAGTATTTT	CAISESDRGPSTDTQYF
NA	TRBV12-3/TRBV12-4	TRBJ1-1	NA	TGTGCCAGCAGATTGTTGGGAGGCACTGAAGCTTTCTTT	CASRLLGGTEAFF
NA	TRBV3-1/TRBV3-2	TRBJ2-3	TRBD2	TGTGCCAGCAGCCAAAGGACTAGCGGGGGGGGAGATACGCAGTATTTT	CASSQRTSGGGDTQYF
NA	TRBV7-9	TRBJ2-5	NA	TGTGCCAGCAGCCCCCGGACAAGTTCGGTGTCATACCAAGAGACCCAGTACTTC	CASSPRTSSVSYQETQYF
NA	TRBV7-9	TRBJ1-1	NA	TGTGCCAGCAGCTTAGGGACCGCAAACACTGAAGCTTTCTTT	CASSLGTANTEAFF
NA	TRBV5-1	TRBJ2-2	NA	TGCGCCAGCAGCGCCCGGGACGCCGGGGAGCTGTTTTTT	CASSARDAGELFF